This TCR beta chain was sequenced for a study of blood T cells in healthy people across ages. Using a J-beta primer mix together with a sample-barcoded 5' primer, a second PCR was run for about 6 to 11 cycles. TCRdb re-analysed the 5' RACE reads in MiXCR, keeping a single row per CDR3 protein. The sample contains 800,000 to 1,300,000 distinct CDR3 sequences, approximately 26% of which appear only once. The germline CDR1 and CDR2 sequences are SEHNR and FQNEAQ (reference sequence). The germline V and J ends were trimmed by 2 bases and 2 bases, with 16 bases remaining between them. The CDR3 is 16 amino acids. The sample was also reused in another study, on T cells of mothers and their children. That study adds: When the second PCR was run, its M1S primer added sample barcodes and 2-4 random nucleotides.

Sequencing was carried out using blood. The rearrangement uses TRBV7-9 and TRBJ2-7; D may match TRBD1 or TRBD2 (5 bases each). This TCR derives from a girl between 2 and 10 years old in good health. The CDR3 DNA sequence: TGTGCCAGCAGCTTACGTGAGGGGTCTTCTACCTACGAGCAGTACTTC. Its protein product is CASSLREGSSTYEQYF.